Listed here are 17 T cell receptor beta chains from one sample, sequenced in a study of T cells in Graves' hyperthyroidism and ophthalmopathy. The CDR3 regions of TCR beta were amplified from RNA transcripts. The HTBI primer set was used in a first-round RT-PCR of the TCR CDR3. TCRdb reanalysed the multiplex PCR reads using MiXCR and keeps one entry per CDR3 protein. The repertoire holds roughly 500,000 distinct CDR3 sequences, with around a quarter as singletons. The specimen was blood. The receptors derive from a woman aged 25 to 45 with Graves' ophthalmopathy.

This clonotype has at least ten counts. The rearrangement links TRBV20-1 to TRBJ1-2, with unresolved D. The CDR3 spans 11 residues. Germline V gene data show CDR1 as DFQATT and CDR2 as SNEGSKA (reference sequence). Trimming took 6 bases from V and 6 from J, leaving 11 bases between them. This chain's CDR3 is CSAKKEDGYTF. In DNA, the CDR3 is TGCAGTGCGAAAAAGGAGGATGGCTACACCTTC.

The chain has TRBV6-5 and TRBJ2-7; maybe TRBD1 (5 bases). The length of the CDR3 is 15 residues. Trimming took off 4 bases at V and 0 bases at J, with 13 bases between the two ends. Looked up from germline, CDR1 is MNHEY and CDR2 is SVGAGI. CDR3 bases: TGTGCCAGCAGTTCCACAGGCTCCAGCTCCTACGAGCAGTACTTC. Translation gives CASSSTGSSSYEQYF.

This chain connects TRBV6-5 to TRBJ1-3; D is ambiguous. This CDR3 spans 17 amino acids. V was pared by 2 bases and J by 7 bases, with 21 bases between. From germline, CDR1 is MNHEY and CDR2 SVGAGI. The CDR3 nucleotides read TGTGCCAGCAGTTACGTGGACCGTGACTTTATCTGGAACACCATATATTTT. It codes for CASSYVDRDFIWNTIYF.

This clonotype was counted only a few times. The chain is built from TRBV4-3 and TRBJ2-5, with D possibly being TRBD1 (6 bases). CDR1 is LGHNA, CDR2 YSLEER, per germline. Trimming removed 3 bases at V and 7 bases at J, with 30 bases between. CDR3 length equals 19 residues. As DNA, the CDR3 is TGCGCCAGCAGCCATAGCTTCCCGGGGACAAGGGATCAAGATTGGACCCAGTACTTC. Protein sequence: CASSHSFPGTRDQDWTQYF.

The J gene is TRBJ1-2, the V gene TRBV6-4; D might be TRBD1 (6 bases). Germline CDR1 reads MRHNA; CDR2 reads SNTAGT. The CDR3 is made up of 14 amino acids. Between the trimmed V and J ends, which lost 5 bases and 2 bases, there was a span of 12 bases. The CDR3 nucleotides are TGTGCCAGCAGTCCCGGGACAAAAAACTATGGCTACACCTTC. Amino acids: CASSPGTKNYGYTF.

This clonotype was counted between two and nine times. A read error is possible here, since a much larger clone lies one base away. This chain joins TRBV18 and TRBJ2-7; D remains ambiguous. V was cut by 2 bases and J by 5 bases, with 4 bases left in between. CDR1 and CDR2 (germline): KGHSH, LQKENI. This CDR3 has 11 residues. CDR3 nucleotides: TGTGCCAGCTCACCAAAGGACGAGCAGTACTTC. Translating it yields CASSPKDEQYF.

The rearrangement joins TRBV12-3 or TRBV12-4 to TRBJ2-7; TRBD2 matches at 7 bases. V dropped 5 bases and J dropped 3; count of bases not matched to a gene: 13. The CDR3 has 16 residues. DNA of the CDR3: TGTGCCAGCAGTCGGCGAGTGGGCGGGGGAGTCTACGAGCAGTACTTC. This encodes CASSRRVGGGVYEQYF.

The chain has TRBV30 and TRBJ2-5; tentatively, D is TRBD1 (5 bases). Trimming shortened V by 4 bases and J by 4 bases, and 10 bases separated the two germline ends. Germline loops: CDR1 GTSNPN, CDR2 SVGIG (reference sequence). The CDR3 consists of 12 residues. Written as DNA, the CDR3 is TGTGCCTGGATCGGCCAGGGAGAGACCCAGTACTTC. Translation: CAWIGQGETQYF.

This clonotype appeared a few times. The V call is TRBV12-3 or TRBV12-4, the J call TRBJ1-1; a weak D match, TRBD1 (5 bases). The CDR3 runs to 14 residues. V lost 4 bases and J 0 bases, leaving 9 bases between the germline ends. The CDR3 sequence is CASSWDGLNTEAFF. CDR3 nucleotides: TGTGCCAGCAGTTGGGACGGCCTGAACACTGAAGCTTTCTTT.

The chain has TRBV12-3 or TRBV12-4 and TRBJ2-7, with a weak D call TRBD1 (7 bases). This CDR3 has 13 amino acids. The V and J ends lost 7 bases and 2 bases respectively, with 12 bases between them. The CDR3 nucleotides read TGTGCCAGCAAGGGGGCGGGAACCTACGAGCAGTACTTC. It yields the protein CASKGAGTYEQYF.

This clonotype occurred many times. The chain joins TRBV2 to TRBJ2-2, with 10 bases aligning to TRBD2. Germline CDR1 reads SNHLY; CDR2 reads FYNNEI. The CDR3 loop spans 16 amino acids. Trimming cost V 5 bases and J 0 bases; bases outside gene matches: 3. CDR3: CASSRTSGSNTGELFF. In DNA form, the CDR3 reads TGTGCCAGCAGTCGGACTAGCGGATCGAACACCGGGGAGCTGTTTTTT. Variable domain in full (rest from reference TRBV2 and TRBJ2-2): EPEVTQTPSHQVTQMGQEVILRCVPISNHLYFYWYRQILGQKVEFLVSFYNNEISEKSEIFDDQFSVERPDGSNFTLKIRSTKLEDSAMYFCASSRTSGSNTGELFFGEGSRLTVL.

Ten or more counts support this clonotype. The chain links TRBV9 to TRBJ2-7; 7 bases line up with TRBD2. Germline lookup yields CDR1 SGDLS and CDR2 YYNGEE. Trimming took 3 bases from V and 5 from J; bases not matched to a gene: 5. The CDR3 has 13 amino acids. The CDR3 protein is CASSATSFHEQYF. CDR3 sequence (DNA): TGTGCCAGCAGCGCGACTAGCTTCCACGAGCAGTACTTC.

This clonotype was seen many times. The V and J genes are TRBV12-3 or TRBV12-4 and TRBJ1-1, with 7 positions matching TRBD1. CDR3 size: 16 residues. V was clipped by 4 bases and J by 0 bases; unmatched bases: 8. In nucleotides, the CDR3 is TGTGCCAGCAGTTACCGGGACAGACCAATGAACACTGAAGCTTTCTTT. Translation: CASSYRDRPMNTEAFF.

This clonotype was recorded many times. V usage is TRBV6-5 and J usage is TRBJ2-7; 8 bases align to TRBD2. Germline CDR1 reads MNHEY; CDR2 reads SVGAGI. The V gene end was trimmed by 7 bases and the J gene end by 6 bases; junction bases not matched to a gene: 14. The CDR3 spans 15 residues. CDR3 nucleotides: TGTGCCAGCAACCGGGAGGGGGTATCGGGTTTCGAGCAGTACTTC. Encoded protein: CASNREGVSGFEQYF.

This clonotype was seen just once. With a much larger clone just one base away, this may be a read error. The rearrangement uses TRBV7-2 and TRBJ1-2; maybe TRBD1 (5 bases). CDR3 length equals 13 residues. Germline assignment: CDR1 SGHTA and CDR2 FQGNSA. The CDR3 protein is CASSSGPGDGFTF. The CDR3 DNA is TGTGCCAGCAGCTCAGGGCCGGGCGATGGCTTCACCTTC. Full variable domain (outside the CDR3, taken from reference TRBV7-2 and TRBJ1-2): GAGVSQSPSNKVTEKGKDVELRCDPISGHTALYWYRQSLGQGLEFLIYFQGNSAPDKSGLPSDRFSAERTGGSVSTLTIQRTQQEDSAVYLCASSSGPGDGFTFGSGTRLTVV.

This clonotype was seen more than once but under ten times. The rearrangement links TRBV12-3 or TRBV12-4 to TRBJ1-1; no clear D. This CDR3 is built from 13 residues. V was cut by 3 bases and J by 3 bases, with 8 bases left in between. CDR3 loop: CASSFVGDTEAFF. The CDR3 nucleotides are TGTGCCAGCAGTTTCGTGGGTGACACTGAAGCTTTCTTT.

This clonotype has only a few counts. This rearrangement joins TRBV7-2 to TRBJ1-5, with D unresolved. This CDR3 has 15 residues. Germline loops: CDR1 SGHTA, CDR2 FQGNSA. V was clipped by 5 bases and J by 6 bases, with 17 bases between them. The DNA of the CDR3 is TGTGCCAGCAGCCCCACCGGCGAATTCGGTCAGCCCCAGCATTTT. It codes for CASSPTGEFGQPQHF. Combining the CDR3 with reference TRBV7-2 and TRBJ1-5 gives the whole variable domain GAGVSQSPSNKVTEKGKDVELRCDPISGHTALYWYRQSLGQGLEFLIYFQGNSAPDKSGLPSDRFSAERTGGSVSTLTIQRTQQEDSAVYLCASSPTGEFGQPQHFGDGTRLSIL.